This T cell receptor beta chain was observed in a study of CD8 T cells in ankylosing spondylitis. TCRdb called the 5' RACE reads again in MiXCR, with one record for every CDR3 protein. The sample holds around 480,000 distinct CDR3 sequences, 17% seen once. Germline V lookup: CDR1 SGHRS, CDR2 YFSETQ. Trimming removed 3 bases at V and 2 bases at J, with 15 bases between. The CDR3 extends over 16 amino acids. A word on this clonotype: The antigen remains undetermined.

Points from the study as a whole: One TCR beta motif, made up of about 8 highly homologous variants, appeared characteristic of ankylosing spondylitis blood.

The receptor was derived from a male donor with ankylosing spondylitis. Specimen: blood, either unsorted or a sorted T cell fraction (not recorded which). This sequence joins TRBV5-1 and TRBJ1-3; a possible D gene is TRBD1 (6 bases). Here the CDR3 DNA reads TGCGCCAGCAGCTCCGGACAGCCACGAGCTGGAAACACCATATATTTT. Amino acids: CASSSGQPRAGNTIYF.